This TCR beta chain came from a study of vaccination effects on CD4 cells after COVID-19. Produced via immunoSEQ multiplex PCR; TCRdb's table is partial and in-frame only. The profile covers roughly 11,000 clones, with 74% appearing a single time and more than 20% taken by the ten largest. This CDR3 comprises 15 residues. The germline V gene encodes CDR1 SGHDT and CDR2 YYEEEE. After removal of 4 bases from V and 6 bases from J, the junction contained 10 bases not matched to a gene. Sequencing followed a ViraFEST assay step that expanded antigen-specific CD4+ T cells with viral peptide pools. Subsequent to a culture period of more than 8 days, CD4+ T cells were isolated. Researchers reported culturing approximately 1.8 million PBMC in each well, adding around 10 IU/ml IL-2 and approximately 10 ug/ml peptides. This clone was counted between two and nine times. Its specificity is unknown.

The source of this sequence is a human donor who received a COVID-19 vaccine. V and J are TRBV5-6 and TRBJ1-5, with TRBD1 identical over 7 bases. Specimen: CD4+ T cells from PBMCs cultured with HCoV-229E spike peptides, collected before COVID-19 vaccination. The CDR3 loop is CASSLRQGRGQPQHF. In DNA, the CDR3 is TGTGCCAGCAGCCTCCGACAGGGAAGGGGTCAGCCCCAGCATTTT. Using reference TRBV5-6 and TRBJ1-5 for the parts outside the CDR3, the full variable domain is DAGVTQSPTHLIKTRGQQVTLRCSPKSGHDTVSWYQQALGQGPQFIFQYYEEEERQRGNFPDRFSGHQFPNYSSELNVNALLLGDSALYLCASSLRQGRGQPQHFGDGTRLSIL.